The 21 T cell receptor beta chains presented below share a single source sample, sequenced in a study of blood T cell repertoires in COVID-19. The method was immunoSEQ multiplex PCR; TCRdb's version includes in-frame clones alone and lacks a portion of them. The sample has 150,000 to 250,000 clones, around 79% seen once. Sequencing was carried out using peripheral blood. The source is a woman in her thirties or forties with COVID-19, enrolled during active disease.

The chain has TRBV24-1 and TRBJ2-7, with D possibly being TRBD1 (6 bases). The CDR3 spans 15 residues. V lost 7 bases and J 2 bases, leaving 17 bases between the germline ends. The germline V gene encodes CDR1 KGHDR and CDR2 SFDVKD. The CDR3: CATRTGIYFTYEQYF. The CDR3 DNA reads as TGTGCCACCAGAACAGGGATATATTTCACCTACGAGCAGTACTTC.

This clone was found once. The J gene is TRBJ2-7, the V gene TRBV3-1 (or the pseudogene TRBV3-2); D is possibly TRBD1 (6 bases). There are 15 residues in the CDR3. V was pared by 1 base and J by 6 bases, with 16 bases between. Per the germline V gene, CDR1 is LGHDT and CDR2 is YNNKEL (reference sequence). The CDR3 region has the DNA TGTGCCAGCAGCCAAGGAACAGGGTTTGCGGGCGAGCAGTACTTC. Protein product: CASSQGTGFAGEQYF.

The V gene is TRBV15, the J gene TRBJ2-2, with D uncertain. Trimming removed 0 bases from V and 1 base from J, with 6 bases in between. This CDR3 has 15 residues. Germline V gene sequence: CDR1 LNHNV, CDR2 YYDKDF (reference sequence). Here the CDR3 reads CATSRETRNTGELFF. The CDR3 coding sequence is TGTGCCACCAGCAGAGAGACACGGAACACCGGGGAGCTGTTTTTT.

V gene TRBV6-1 combines with J gene TRBJ2-5; 12 bases agree with TRBD2. V trimming: 3 bases; J trimming: 3 bases; junction bases outside the gene matches: 14. Germline V CDR1 and CDR2: MNHNS, SASEGT. This CDR3 contains 19 residues. The CDR3 loop reads CASSEGRTSGIRTKETQYF. The CDR3 nucleotides read TGTGCCAGCAGTGAGGGTAGGACTAGCGGGATACGTACTAAAGAGACCCAGTACTTC.

The genes are TRBV18 and TRBJ2-3, with 7 nucleotides matching TRBD1. The CDR3 sequence is 15 residues long. Germline V gene data show CDR1 as KGHSH and CDR2 as LQKENI. The ends lost 5 bases at V and 0 bases at J; junction bases unmatched: 5. The CDR3 DNA follows: TGTGCCAGCTCATTGGGACAGTCTAGCACAGATACGCAGTATTTT. This translates into CASSLGQSSTDTQYF. The full variable domain, in which reference TRBV18 and TRBJ2-3 provide the parts outside the CDR3, is NAGVMQNPRHLVRRRGQEARLRCSPMKGHSHVYWYRQLPEEGLKFMVYLQKENIIDESGMPKERFSAEFPKEGPSILRIQQVVRGDSAAYFCASSLGQSSTDTQYFGPGTRLTVL.

This chain connects TRBV11-3 to TRBJ1-1, with TRBD1 matching 9 bases. The V and J ends lost 4 bases and 1 base, in that order; junction bases with no gene match: 4. Germline CDR1 reads SGHNT; CDR2 reads YENEEA. The CDR3 runs to 15 residues. CDR3 nucleotides: TGTGCCAGCAGCTCAGGACAGGGGAGGAACACTGAAGCTTTCTTT. The encoded protein is CASSSGQGRNTEAFF.

This clone was counted many times. The identical CDR3 is also encoded by other nucleotide sequences in the sample. J is TRBJ1-5 and V is TRBV5-1; TRBD1 matches at 7 bases. V shed 3 bases, J shed 1 base, and the junction held 4 bases outside the gene matches. There are 15 residues in the CDR3. Germline CDR1 reads SGHRS; CDR2 reads YFSETQ. The DNA of the CDR3 is TGCGCCAGCAGCTCCACAGGGGACAGCAATCAGCCCCAGCATTTT. Translating gives CASSSTGDSNQPQHF.

This clone was counted only a few times. V is TRBV19 and J is TRBJ2-5; TRBD2 agrees at 8 bases. J lost 4 bases, V lost 6 bases, and 13 bases had no gene match. The CDR3 spans 16 residues. Germline CDR1 is LNHDA and CDR2 is SQIVND (reference sequence). CDR3 sequence: CASSHEPGLGPETQYF. The CDR3 bases are TGTGCCAGTAGCCACGAACCGGGACTAGGGCCAGAGACCCAGTACTTC.

The rearrangement uses TRBV29-1 and TRBJ1-2; no definite D call. V was shortened by 7 bases and J by 0 bases, with 12 bases between the two germline ends. CDR3 length: 13 amino acids. CDR1 is SQVTM and CDR2 is ANQGSEA in the germline V gene. CDR3 coding DNA: TGCAGCGCCCTCGGGTCCGCTAACTATGGCTACACCTTC. This codes for CSALGSANYGYTF.

The gene calls are TRBV27 and TRBJ2-3; 7 positions agree with TRBD2. Trimming removed 5 bases from V and 6 bases from J; junction bases left unmatched: 17. The CDR3 covers 17 residues. CDR1 MNHEY and CDR2 SMNVEV come from the germline V gene (reference sequence). The CDR3 protein is CASSTIYPITSADTQYF. DNA of the CDR3: TGTGCCAGCAGTACGATTTACCCCATTACTAGCGCGGATACGCAGTATTTT.

This clone has a handful of counts. V and J are TRBV14 and TRBJ2-7, with a possible D match to TRBD2 (5 bases). Germline-derived CDR1 and CDR2 are SGHDN and FVKESK. This CDR3 comprises 13 residues. Trimming cost V 1 base and J 12 bases, with 16 bases left between them. The CDR3 region has the DNA TGTGCCAGCAGCCAAGTGGACGGTCGGGATCCGTACTTC. This gives the protein CASSQVDGRDPYF.

The V and J genes are TRBV5-1 and TRBJ1-1; D might be TRBD1 (5 bases). Germline V CDR1 and CDR2: SGHRS, YFSETQ. Trimming pared 0 bases from V and 6 bases from J, leaving 9 bases between. The CDR3 covers 13 residues. The CDR3 region is CASSLDQGPEAFF. CDR3 DNA: TGCGCCAGCAGCTTGGATCAGGGCCCTGAAGCTTTCTTT.

This clone came up a few times. The CDR3 bases are TGTGCCAGCGGCTCAGGGGACTATGGCTACACCTTC. It is translated as CASGSGDYGYTF. The genes are TRBV11-1 and TRBJ1-2; tentatively, D is TRBD1 (6 bases). V was shortened by 8 bases and J by 3 bases, with 10 bases between the two germline ends. The germline V gene has CDR1 SGHAT and CDR2 FQDESV (reference sequence). This CDR3 has 12 residues. The entire variable domain, with the rest obtained from reference TRBV11-1 and TRBJ1-2, is as follows: EAEVAQSPRYKITEKSQAVAFWCDPISGHATLYWYRQILGQGPELLVQFQDESVVDDSQLPKDRFSAERLKGVDSTLKIQPAELGDSAMYLCASGSGDYGYTFGSGTRLTVV.

This rearrangement joins TRBV6-5 to TRBJ1-5, with a weak D call TRBD1 (6 bases). CDR1 and CDR2 (germline): MNHEY, SVGAGI. V shed 6 bases and J shed 5 bases, with 11 bases lying between them. This CDR3 has 13 residues. The DNA for the CDR3 is TGTGCCAGCAGAGGACAGAATTATCAGCCCCAGCATTTT. Translation gives CASRGQNYQPQHF.

The gene calls are TRBV5-1 and TRBJ2-3; 7 nucleotides agree with TRBD2. J was trimmed by 4 bases and V by 1 base; bases with no gene match: 6. CDR1 is SGHRS and CDR2 is YFSETQ in the germline V gene. The CDR3 runs to 15 residues. The DNA of the CDR3 is TGCGCCAGCAGCTTGCTAGCGGTTCCCCCAGATACGCAGTATTTT. Encoded protein: CASSLLAVPPDTQYF. Full variable domain (missing parts from reference TRBV5-1 and TRBJ2-3): KAGVTQTPRYLIKTRGQQVTLSCSPISGHRSVSWYQQTPGQGLQFLFEYFSETQRNKGNFPGRFSGRQFSNSRSEMNVSTLELGDSALYLCASSLLAVPPDTQYFGPGTRLTVL.

The chain has TRBV12-5 and TRBJ1-1; the D is unclear. In germline, CDR1 is LGHNT, CDR2 FRNRAP. The CDR3 has 17 residues. Trimming stripped 0 bases from V and 0 bases from J, with 14 bases between. The CDR3 sequence is CASGLVHKEELNTEAFF. CDR3 nucleotides: TGTGCTAGTGGTTTGGTACACAAAGAGGAATTGAACACTGAAGCTTTCTTT.

This rearrangement joins TRBV7-2 to TRBJ2-7, with TRBD2 matching over 7 bases. The CDR3 contains 14 residues. CDR1 and CDR2 (germline): SGHTA, FQGNSA. Losses at the gene ends were 1 base for V and 6 bases for J; bases not matched to a gene: 6. In nucleotides, the CDR3 is TGTGCCAGCAGCTTAGGGCGGGAGTCTGGCGAGCAGTACTTC. Its translation is CASSLGRESGEQYF.

The chain is built from TRBV2 and TRBJ1-1; D uncertain. Germline CDR1 and CDR2: SNHLY and FYNNEI. This CDR3 spans 13 amino acids. Trimming cost V 0 bases and J 7 bases, with 9 bases left between them. Written as DNA, the CDR3 is TGTGCCAGCAGTGAAGCGCTTTACAGTGAAGCTTTCTTT. It encodes CASSEALYSEAFF.

The J gene is TRBJ2-5, the V gene TRBV7-2; TRBD1 might be the D (6 bases). The germline V gene encodes CDR1 SGHTA and CDR2 FQGNSA. This CDR3 comprises 14 residues. V was cut by 5 bases and J by 4 bases, with 14 bases left in between. DNA for the CDR3: TGTGCCAGCAGCCTGGTGGGCAGGGGAGAGACCCAGTACTTC. Translated, it gives CASSLVGRGETQYF.

V usage is TRBV29-1 and J usage is TRBJ2-7, with 8 bases that match TRBD1. CDR3 length: 13 residues. V lost 7 bases to trimming and J lost 4 bases; unmatched junction nucleotides: 9. The V gene's germline CDR1 is SQVTM and CDR2 ANQGSEA. The CDR3 nucleotides are TGCAGCGCCCTCGGAACAGGGGGGTACGAGCAGTACTTC. It yields the protein CSALGTGGYEQYF.

This rearrangement joins TRBV5-6 to TRBJ1-1; D is undetermined. Trimming removed 4 bases at V and 2 bases at J, with 15 bases between. This CDR3 is built from 15 residues. The germline V gene encodes CDR1 SGHDT and CDR2 YYEEEE. The CDR3, as DNA: TGTGCCAGCAGCGTCCGGGCGGGTCTAAACACTGAAGCTTTCTTT. Amino acid sequence: CASSVRAGLNTEAFF.